This T cell receptor (beta chain) was found in a study of cytomegalovirus exposure and HLA in healthy donors (dated by TCRdb to about 2017). As for the study more broadly: An earlier analysis of some 620 of the donors reported 250 to 350 Gb of sequence data and 117 million unique TCR beta sequences obtained from around 170 million T cells. The study combined high-throughput TCR immunosequencing, statistical association of individual TCRs with disease status, and machine learning to predict cytomegalovirus infection status. The genetic ancestry cluster associated with self-reported Caucasian donors included over 65% of the 398 genotyped donors. A later analysis re-analyzed previously published TCR beta repertoires from about 730 donors and added high-resolution HLA genotyping to study TCR occurrence patterns. In a later genetic analysis, genome-wide SNP genotypes for about three fifths of the roughly 670 donors were used, and that subset was treated as a discovery cohort. Roughly 300 gigabases of sequencing data and tens of millions of unique TCR sequences made up an early release that covered nearly 650 HLA-typed donors. Rather than using new phenotypic data, the later analysis identified candidate immune exposures from TCR beta sequences and from how often those sequences occurred across donors. Along with the approximately 670-subject first cohort, a separate validation cohort of over a hundred different subjects was used. In an earlier analysis of over 550 of the donors, high-throughput TCR beta sequencing was used to judge whether each TCR beta V gene segment behaved as functional or pseudogenic. All discovery cohort repertoires had been generated on a single sequencing platform. Among about 400 genotyped donors of the cohort, an average of approximately 200,000 unique TCR beta nucleotide sequences was sequenced per donor, of which 15% to 20% were non-productive. The number of donors typed differed by locus, with about 629-630 for A, B, C, DRB1 and DQB1, 522 for DQA1, over 600 for DPA1, and 450 to 480 for DPB1. The T cell repertoires of under 700 subjects were profiled by immunosequencing and related to cytomegalovirus serostatus. Donor age, sex, ethnicity and CMV serostatus were compiled alongside the repertoire data. The study aimed to test whether cataloging public T cell receptors could reveal signatures of past pathogen exposure. HLA typing covered class I and class II loci at four-digit resolution. Because of strong linkage in the cohort, a few DR-DQ haplotypes were treated as single units for association and clustering.

The cohort was made up of 666 healthy bone marrow donors. Cohort members were all nominally healthy when sampled, although unrecorded immune exposures were likely present. The donor was CMV seronegative and was included in the group of under 450 seronegative cohort members. A peripheral blood sample was provided by each donor, and peripheral blood mononuclear cells were used for TCR beta sequencing. Genomic DNA was extracted from the blood cell samples with the Qiagen DNeasy Blood Extraction Kit. This clone came up a few times. It lacks a known antigen. Per-base qualities were not stored, and no clone one base away is much larger. Beyond this particular receptor, the publication reports: The classifier was reported to diagnose cytomegalovirus status with high specificity and sensitivity in both the original and validation cohorts. A later analysis found that TCR association rates varied across HLA loci, with DRB1 alleles showing the most associated TCRs and HLA-C alleles the fewest. An earlier analysis of roughly 570 of the donors showed that most TCR beta V segments appeared in productive rearrangements either about 87% or about 30% of the time, which broadly matched IMGT annotations. The authors suggested that the approach could potentially be generalized to other disease states and immunological phenotypes. Because HLA typing was unavailable for some donors at each locus, only the typed subset was used in association tests. In a later genetic analysis, a missense DCLRE1C variant was associated with V-gene and J-gene trimming of TCR beta chains, and the association was replicated in an independent cohort. When HLA alleles, especially DR and DQ, strongly co-occurred, TCR associations were difficult to assign to individual alleles. The sequencing pipeline was judged likely to have produced a cluster of highly shared sequence variants as a technical artifact. In a later analysis, HLA-associated TCR beta chains were found to be more clonally expanded and to have lower generation probabilities than equally common non-associated chains. CMV serostatus was the only immune exposure information available for the cohort. In a later analysis, most CMV-associated TCR beta chains were found to appear HLA-restricted, with HLA associations seemingly driven largely by CMV exposure. Only TCR beta chains were sequenced in this cohort, and the absence of alpha or paired-chain data limited detectable features. Correlated functional status among segregating V segments might reflect linkage disequilibrium, but an unknown experimental factor could not be ruled out. In vitro tests confirmed that a few of the cytomegalovirus-associated TCR beta chains recognize cytomegalovirus antigens. A further reported finding was that TCR beta sequences accurately predicted the HLA-A and HLA-B alleles for most subjects in the first cohort. Across donors, most TCR sequences were observed very rarely, whereas some public TCRs were present in many individuals. Because counts were too low, 15 to 20 rarely observed V segments, including chromosome 9 orphons, were excluded from the earlier analysis of a few hundred of the donors. In the study, around 150 TCR beta chains were listed as associated with cytomegalovirus. A later genetic analysis reported fewer N-insertions in productive TCRs among donors in an Asian-associated ancestry cluster than the roughly 700-donor mean. Several of the top co-occurrence clusters appeared to be linked to parvovirus B19, influenza, CMV and Epstein-Barr virus, according to a later analysis. Presence/absence analyses assumed roughly uniform sequencing depth across donors, an assumption that may not hold. Specific HLA alleles were associated with 16,951 TCR beta sequences at a false discovery rate of 0.05 in a later analysis.

The library came from the immunoSEQ multiplex PCR assay. The multiplex PCR relied on a mix of 60 forward primers for TCR Vbeta segments and 13 reverse primers for TCR Jbeta segments. A multiplex PCR assay on genomic DNA amplified the CDR3 region of rearranged TCR beta genes. The amplified TCR beta libraries were sequenced on the Illumina HiSeq System as 87-base-pair reads. The study's processing was this. In a later analysis, 70 million to 95 million unique TCR beta chains were counted across the 500 to 850 repertoires, and around 10 million of these chains were shared by at least two donors. To remove PCR and sequencing errors, raw reads were error-corrected and collapsed into unique sequences using a nearest-neighbor algorithm that merged closely related sequences. Alignment of CDR3 sequences to IMGT reference sequences was used to assign V, D and J gene segments. For a sequence to be retained, a match of at least six nucleotides was required to both a V gene segment and a J gene segment. A rearrangement counted as productive if the CDR3 had no stop codons and remained in frame with V and J, and every other rearrangement counted as non-productive. CDR3 was defined according to IMGT convention as the region running from the second conserved V-encoded cysteine to the conserved J-encoded phenylalanine. Sequences without an unambiguous match to a single V gene segment were excluded from the earlier analysis of a few hundred of the donors. An earlier analysis of 550 to 650 of the donors classified V segments as functional when productive rearrangements were above 56.7% and as segregating when the standard deviation between donors was above 5%. A statistical classification framework was built for diagnosing cytomegalovirus status from the catalog of TCR beta chain sequences. A later analysis assigned V and J genes by comparing TCR nucleotide sequences with IMGT/GENE-DB human TR gene sequences. In a later analysis, CDR3 sequences and most-parsimonious VDJ recombination scenarios were assigned using the TCRdist pipeline. In a later analysis, each TCR beta chain was defined by its CDR3 amino acid sequence together with its V-gene family, and reads lacking a unique V-gene family were excluded. As a way to deal with suspected cross-contamination and a sequencing artifact, a later analysis dropped 450 to 600 nucleotide sequences that were highly shared and had low generation probability. In a later analysis, a clonal expansion index was calculated for each public chain from normalized within-repertoire ranks of inferred template counts. In a later analysis, generation probabilities were computed using a VDJ recombination model fitted to out-of-frame rearrangements, and the results were checked against IGoR. In a later analysis, hypergeometric tests were used to score TCR-TCR, TCR-HLA and TCR-CMV co-occurrence, with a repertoire-size bias correction applied to TCR pairs. A later analysis estimated false discovery rates by permuting HLA or CMV assignments 20 times. A later analysis grouped co-occurring TCRs with DBSCAN, adding TCRdist sequence similarity when clustering within HLA-allele-positive subsets. Repertoires with fewer than 30,000 or more than 120,000 public chains were left out of co-occurrence clustering, as were four to six repertoires with anomalous nucleotide sharing. TCRdb re-hosts the immuneACCESS table, in-frame sequences only. Its copies lack some clones; in the studies checked, an unresolved V gene accounts for under half of them, and the cause for the rest is not known. V, J and clone size are taken as reported in that table, and D and trimming were inferred from the DNA itself. In all, the sample holds around 70,000 clones, and roughly two thirds of those were seen once. The top ten constitute 2.8% of the sample.

This receptor was identified in a man in his thirties or forties in good health and CMV-seronegative. Sequenced material: PBMCs.

In nucleotides, the sequence is TGCAGCGTTCGTGTCTCTGGGGCCAACGTCCTGACTTTC. This gives the protein CSVRVSGANVLTF. The rearrangement joined TRBV29-1 to TRBJ2-6; the D gene remains uncertain. The CDR3, from cysteine to phenylalanine, totals 13 residues. Just the 39-base CDR3 DNA is kept, in frame starting at base 1. Trimming removed 5 bases from V and 0 bases from J, leaving 5 bases between the germline ends. CDR1 and CDR2, looked up from the germline V gene, are SQVTM and ANQGSEA.